This TCR beta chain came from a study of T cell responses to AZD1222 COVID-19 vaccine. The study's findings and limits: Repertoire sampling happened only post peak T cell response. Two AZD1222 doses significantly raised spike-specific TCR breadth and depth over controls. The donors showed a predominance of white British ancestry and of females, with possible underestimation of clonal diversity.

Second-dose schedules of about 4 or about 12 weeks were combined. The CDR3 has 15 amino acids. Germline trimming cut 6 bases from V and 5 bases from J; bases unmatched to any gene: 3. The germline V gene encodes CDR1 MNHEY and CDR2 SVGAGI. About this clone: The antigen is undetermined.

Measured with immunoSEQ multiplex PCR; TCRdb has only the in-frame clones, and not every one. The table lists tens of thousands of clones, roughly nine tenths of them singletons. The V call is TRBV6-5, the J call TRBJ2-1; 14 nucleotides match TRBD2. This sequence originates from an adult who received the AZD1222 COVID-19 vaccine. The input for sequencing was peripheral blood, taken 28 days after the second AZD1222 dose. CDR3: CASSPGLAGDNEQFF. The CDR3 nucleotides read TGTGCCAGCAGCCCGGGACTAGCGGGAGACAATGAGCAGTTCTTC.